The source of this TCR beta chain is a study of blood T cell repertoires in COVID-19. Whole-study context: Acute and convalescent COVID-19 samples came from the United States, Italy and Spain.

TCRdb keeps only in-frame clones here, not all; method: immunoSEQ multiplex PCR. This table has approximately 94,000 clones, almost 80% appearing once. Germline lookup yields CDR1 SQVTM and CDR2 ANQGSEA. CDR3 length: 12 amino acids. Trimming removed 8 bases from V and 11 bases from J, with 19 bases in between. This TCR was recovered from a man between 65 and 80 years old with active or convalescent COVID-19. This chain connects TRBV29-1 to TRBJ2-1, with D tentatively TRBD2 (5 bases). Sequencing was performed on peripheral blood. CDR3 DNA: TGCAGCCCCCCCAAGCGGCCTTTTAAGCAGTTCTTC. Protein sequence: CSPPKRPFKQFF.